These 8 T cell receptor beta chains share one sample of origin, sequenced in a study of beta chain features in type 1 diabetes. Sequencing targeted expressed TCRB transcripts, as all isolated RNA had been reverse transcribed. Profiled with immunoSEQ multiplex PCR; TCRdb holds only in-frame clones, not every one. The data show 300,000 or so clones, 7.5% to 9% seen once. Sequenced sample: central memory CD4+ T cells from blood. These receptor sequences come from a young woman in good health.

This rearrangement joins TRBV4-1 to TRBJ2-3; no clear D gene. The germline V gene encodes CDR1 MGHRA and CDR2 YSYEKL. This CDR3 has 14 amino acids. Trimming shortened V by 0 bases and J by 6 bases, and 10 bases separated the two germline ends. The CDR3 sequence is CASSQDPQDDTQYF. CDR3 nucleotides: TGCGCCAGCAGCCAAGATCCGCAGGACGATACGCAGTATTTT.

Written as DNA, the CDR3 is TGTGCCATAACTAGTTCAGGGGATACGCAGTATTTT. It translates to CAITSSGDTQYF. V is TRBV10-3 and J is TRBJ2-3; D could derive from TRBD1 or TRBD2 (5 bases each). Deletions cut 9 bases from V and 6 bases from J, with 13 bases between. CDR1 and CDR2 from the germline V gene are ENHRY and SYGVKD. The CDR3 has 12 amino acids.

This clone was counted a few times. V gene TRBV7-6 combines with J gene TRBJ2-3; D is ambiguous. Germline CDR1 and CDR2: SGHVS and FNYEAQ. The CDR3 runs to 16 residues. With 0 bases removed from V and 0 bases from J, the gap between germline ends came to 10 bases. The CDR3 spells CASSLAYSGSTDTQYF. In DNA, the CDR3 is TGTGCCAGCAGCTTAGCTTACTCAGGTAGCACAGATACGCAGTATTTT.

This clone showed up many times. The DNA of the CDR3 is TGTGCCAGCTGCCTAGCGGGAGGTCGCGAGCAGTACTTC. This codes for CASCLAGGREQYF. The V and J genes are TRBV28 and TRBJ2-7; TRBD2 agrees at 11 bases. Germline V lookup: CDR1 MDHEN, CDR2 SYDVKM. The trim removed 8 bases at V and 6 bases at J, leaving 6 bases unmatched. The CDR3 loop spans 13 amino acids.

The rearrangement joins TRBV4-1 to TRBJ2-1; D not certain. The CDR3 runs to 14 residues. V was cut by 3 bases and J by 6 bases, with 12 bases left in between. Germline V lookup: CDR1 MGHRA, CDR2 YSYEKL. CDR3 DNA sequence: TGCGCCAGCAGCCACGAAGGGCATCCCAATGAGCAGTTCTTC. Translating it yields CASSHEGHPNEQFF.

In its sample, this clone was seen a few times. J is TRBJ2-7 and V is TRBV4-2; 16 bases are a match to TRBD2. This CDR3 has 16 residues. Germline-derived CDR1 and CDR2 are LGHNA and YNFKEQ. V lost 4 bases and J lost 6; bases outside the gene matches: 6. The CDR3 protein is CASSPGLAGGPAEQYF. The CDR3 bases are TGTGCCAGCAGCCCGGGACTAGCGGGAGGGCCTGCCGAGCAGTACTTC.

The V and J genes are TRBV7-3 and TRBJ2-2, with 10 bases identical to TRBD2. Germline V gene data show CDR1 as SGHTA and CDR2 as FQGTGA. The CDR3 is made up of 13 amino acids. With 5 bases clipped from V and 6 bases from J, the junction kept 0 bases outside the gene matches. This CDR3 reads CASSGTSAGELFF. For the CDR3, the DNA is TGTGCCAGCAGCGGGACTAGCGCCGGGGAGCTGTTTTTT.

This clone has a handful of counts. The rearrangement uses TRBV19 and TRBJ2-1; maybe TRBD2 (6 bases). Germline V gives CDR1 LNHDA, CDR2 SQIVND (reference sequence). This CDR3 region has 15 residues. The V gene lost 5 bases and the J gene lost 4 bases, with 15 bases spanning the gap. Written as DNA, the CDR3 is TGTGCCAGTAGTGGCCGGGACTCACAATACAATGAGCAGTTCTTC. Residues: CASSGRDSQYNEQFF.